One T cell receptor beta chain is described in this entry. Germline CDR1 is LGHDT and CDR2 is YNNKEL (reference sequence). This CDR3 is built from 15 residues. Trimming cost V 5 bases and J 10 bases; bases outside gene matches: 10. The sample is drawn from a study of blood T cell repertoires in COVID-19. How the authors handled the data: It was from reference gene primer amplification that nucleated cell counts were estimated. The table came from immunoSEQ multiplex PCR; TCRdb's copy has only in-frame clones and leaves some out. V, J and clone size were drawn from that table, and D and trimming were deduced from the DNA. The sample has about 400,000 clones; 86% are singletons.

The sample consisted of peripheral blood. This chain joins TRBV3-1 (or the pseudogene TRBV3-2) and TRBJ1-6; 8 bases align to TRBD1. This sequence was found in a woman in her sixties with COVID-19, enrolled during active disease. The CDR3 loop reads CASSERQGARSPLHF. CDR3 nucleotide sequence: TGTGCCAGCAGCGAGCGGCAGGGGGCACGATCACCCCTCCACTTT.